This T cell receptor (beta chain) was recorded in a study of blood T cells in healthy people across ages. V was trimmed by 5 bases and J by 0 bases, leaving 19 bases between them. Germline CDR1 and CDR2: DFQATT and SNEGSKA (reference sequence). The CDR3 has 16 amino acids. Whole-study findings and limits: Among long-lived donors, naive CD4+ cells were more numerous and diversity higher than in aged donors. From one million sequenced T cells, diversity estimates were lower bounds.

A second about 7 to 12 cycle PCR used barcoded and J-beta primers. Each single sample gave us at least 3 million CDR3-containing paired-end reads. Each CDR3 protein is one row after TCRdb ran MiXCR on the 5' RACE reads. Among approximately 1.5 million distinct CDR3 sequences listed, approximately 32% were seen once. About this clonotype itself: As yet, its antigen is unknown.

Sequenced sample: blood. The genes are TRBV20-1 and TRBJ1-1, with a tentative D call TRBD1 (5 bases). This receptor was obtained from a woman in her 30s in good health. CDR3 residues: CSAGTLGALMNTEAFF. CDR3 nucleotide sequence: TGCAGTGCTGGGACTCTCGGGGCGTTAATGAACACTGAAGCTTTCTTT.